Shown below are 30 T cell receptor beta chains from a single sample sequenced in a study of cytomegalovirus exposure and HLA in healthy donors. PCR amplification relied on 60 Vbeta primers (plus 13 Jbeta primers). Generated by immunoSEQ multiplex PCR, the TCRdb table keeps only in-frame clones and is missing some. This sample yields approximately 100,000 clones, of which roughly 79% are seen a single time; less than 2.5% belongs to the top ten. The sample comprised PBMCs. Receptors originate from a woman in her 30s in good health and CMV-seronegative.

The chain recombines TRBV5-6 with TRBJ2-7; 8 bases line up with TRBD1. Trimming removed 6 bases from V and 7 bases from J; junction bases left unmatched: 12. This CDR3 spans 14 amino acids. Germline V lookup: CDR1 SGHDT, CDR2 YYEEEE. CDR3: CASKTGGGRAEQYF. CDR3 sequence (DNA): TGTGCCAGCAAAACAGGGGGAGGTCGAGCTGAGCAGTACTTC.

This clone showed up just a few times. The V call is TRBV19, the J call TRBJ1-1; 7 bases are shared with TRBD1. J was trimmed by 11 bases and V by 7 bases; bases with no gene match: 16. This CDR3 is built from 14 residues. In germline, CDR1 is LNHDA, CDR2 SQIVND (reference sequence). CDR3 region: CASISGQVISEAFF. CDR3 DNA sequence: TGTGCCAGTATTTCTGGACAGGTGATTAGCGAGGCTTTCTTT.

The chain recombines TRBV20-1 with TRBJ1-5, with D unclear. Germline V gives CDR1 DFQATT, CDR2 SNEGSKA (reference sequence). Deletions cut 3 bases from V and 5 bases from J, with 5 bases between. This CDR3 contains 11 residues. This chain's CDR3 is CSASPDQPQHF. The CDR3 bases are TGCAGTGCTAGCCCTGATCAGCCCCAGCATTTT.

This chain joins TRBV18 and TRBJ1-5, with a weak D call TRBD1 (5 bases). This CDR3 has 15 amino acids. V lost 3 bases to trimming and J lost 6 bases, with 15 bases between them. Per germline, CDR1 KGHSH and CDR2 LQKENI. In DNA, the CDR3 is TGTGCCAGCTCACCTCGGGGGGTTGCCACTCAGCCCCAGCATTTT. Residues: CASSPRGVATQPQHF.

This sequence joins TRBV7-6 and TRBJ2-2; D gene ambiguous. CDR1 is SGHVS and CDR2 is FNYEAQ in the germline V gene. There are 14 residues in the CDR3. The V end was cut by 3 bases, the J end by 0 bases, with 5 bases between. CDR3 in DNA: TGTGCCAGCAGCTTCCGTACGAACACCGGGGAGCTGTTTTTT. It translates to CASSFRTNTGELFF.

This CDR3 is CASSPSGASYEQYF. CDR3 DNA sequence: TGCGCCAGCAGCCCTAGCGGGGCCTCCTACGAGCAGTACTTC. V usage is TRBV5-1 and J usage is TRBJ2-7; the match to TRBD2 covers 9 bases. The CDR3 is made up of 14 amino acids. The ends lost 4 bases at V and 0 bases at J; junction bases unmatched: 2. Germline V gene sequence: CDR1 SGHRS, CDR2 YFSETQ.

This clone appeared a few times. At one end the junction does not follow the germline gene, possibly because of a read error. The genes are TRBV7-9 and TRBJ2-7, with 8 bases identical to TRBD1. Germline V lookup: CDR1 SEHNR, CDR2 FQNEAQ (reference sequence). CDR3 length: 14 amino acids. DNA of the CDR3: TGTTCCAGCAGCTTTAGGACAGGGCTTAACGAGCAGTACTTC. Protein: CSSSFRTGLNEQYF.

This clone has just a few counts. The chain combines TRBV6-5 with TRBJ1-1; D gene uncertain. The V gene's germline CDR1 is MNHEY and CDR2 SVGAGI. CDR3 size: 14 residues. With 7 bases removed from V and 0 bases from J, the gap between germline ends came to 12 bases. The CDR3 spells CASIRRGVNTEAFF. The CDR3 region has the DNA TGTGCCAGCATCCGGCGGGGTGTGAACACTGAAGCTTTCTTT.

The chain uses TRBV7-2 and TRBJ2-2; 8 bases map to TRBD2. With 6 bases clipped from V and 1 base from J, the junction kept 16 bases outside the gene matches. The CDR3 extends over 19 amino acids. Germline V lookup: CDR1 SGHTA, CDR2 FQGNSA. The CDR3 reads CASRHPGLGPPGNTGELFF. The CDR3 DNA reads TGTGCCAGCAGACACCCGGGACTAGGGCCCCCGGGGAACACCGGGGAGCTGTTTTTT. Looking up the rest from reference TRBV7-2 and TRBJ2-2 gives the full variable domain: GAGVSQSPSNKVTEKGKDVELRCDPISGHTALYWYRQSLGQGLEFLIYFQGNSAPDKSGLPSDRFSAERTGGSVSTLTIQRTQQEDSAVYLCASRHPGLGPPGNTGELFFGEGSRLTVL.

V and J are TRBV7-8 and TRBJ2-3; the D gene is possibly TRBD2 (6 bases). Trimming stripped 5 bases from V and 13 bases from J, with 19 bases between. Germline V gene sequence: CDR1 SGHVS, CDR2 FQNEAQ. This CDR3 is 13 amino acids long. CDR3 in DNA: TGTGCCAGCAGCCCCGGGACTCATTCGGGGGAGTATTTT. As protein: CASSPGTHSGEYF. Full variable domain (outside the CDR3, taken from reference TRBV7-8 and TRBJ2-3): GAGVSQSPRYKVAKRGQDVALRCDPISGHVSLFWYQQALGQGPEFLTYFQNEAQLDKSGLPSDRFFAERPEGSVSTLKIQRTQQEDSAVYLCASSPGTHSGEYFGPGTRLTVL.

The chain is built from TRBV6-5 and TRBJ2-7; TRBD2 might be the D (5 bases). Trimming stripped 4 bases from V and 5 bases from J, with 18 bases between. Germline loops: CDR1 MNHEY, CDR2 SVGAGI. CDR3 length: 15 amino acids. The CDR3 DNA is TGTGCCAGCAGTTCCCTACGTGCTAGCAGGAACGAGCAGTACTTC. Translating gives CASSSLRASRNEQYF.

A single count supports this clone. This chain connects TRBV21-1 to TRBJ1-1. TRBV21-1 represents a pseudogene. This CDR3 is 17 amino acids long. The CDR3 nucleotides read TGTGCCAGCAGTTCAGACCCGGAGATCGAGGGCAGCACTGAAGCTTTCTTT. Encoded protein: CASSSDPEIEGSTEAFF.

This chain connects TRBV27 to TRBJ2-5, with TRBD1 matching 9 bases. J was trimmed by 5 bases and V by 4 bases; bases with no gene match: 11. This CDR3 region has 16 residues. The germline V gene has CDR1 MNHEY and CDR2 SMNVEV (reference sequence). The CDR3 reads CASSSLLPGQGETQYF. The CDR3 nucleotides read TGTGCCAGCAGTTCCCTACTCCCGGGACAGGGTGAGACCCAGTACTTC.

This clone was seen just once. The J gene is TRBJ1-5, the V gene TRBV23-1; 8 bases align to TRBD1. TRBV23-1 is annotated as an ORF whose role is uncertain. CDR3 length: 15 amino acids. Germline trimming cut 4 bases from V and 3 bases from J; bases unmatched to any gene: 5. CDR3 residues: CASSPTDRDNQPQHF. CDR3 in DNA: TGCGCCAGCAGTCCCACGGACAGGGACAATCAGCCCCAGCATTTT.

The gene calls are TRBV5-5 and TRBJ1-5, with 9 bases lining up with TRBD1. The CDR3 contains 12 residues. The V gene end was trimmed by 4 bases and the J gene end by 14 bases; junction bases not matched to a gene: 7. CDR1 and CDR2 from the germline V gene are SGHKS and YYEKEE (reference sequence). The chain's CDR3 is CASSQQGADEHF. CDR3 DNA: TGTGCCAGCAGCCAACAGGGGGCTGACGAGCATTTT.

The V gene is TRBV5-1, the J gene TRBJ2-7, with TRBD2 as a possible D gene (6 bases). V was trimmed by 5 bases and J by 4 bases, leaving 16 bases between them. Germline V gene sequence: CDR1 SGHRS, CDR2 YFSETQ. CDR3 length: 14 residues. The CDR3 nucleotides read TGCGCCAGCAGTCTAAGCGGGCCTAGATACGAGCAGTACTTC. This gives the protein CASSLSGPRYEQYF. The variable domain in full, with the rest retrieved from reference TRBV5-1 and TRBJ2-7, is KAGVTQTPRYLIKTRGQQVTLSCSPISGHRSVSWYQQTPGQGLQFLFEYFSETQRNKGNFPGRFSGRQFSNSRSEMNVSTLELGDSALYLCASSLSGPRYEQYFGPGTRLTVT.

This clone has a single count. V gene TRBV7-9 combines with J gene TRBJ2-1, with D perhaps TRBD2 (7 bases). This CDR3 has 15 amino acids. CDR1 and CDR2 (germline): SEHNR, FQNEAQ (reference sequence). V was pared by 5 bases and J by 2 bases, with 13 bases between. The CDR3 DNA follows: TGTGCCAGCAGCCCGAGCGGGACAACCTACAATGAGCAGTTCTTC. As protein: CASSPSGTTYNEQFF.

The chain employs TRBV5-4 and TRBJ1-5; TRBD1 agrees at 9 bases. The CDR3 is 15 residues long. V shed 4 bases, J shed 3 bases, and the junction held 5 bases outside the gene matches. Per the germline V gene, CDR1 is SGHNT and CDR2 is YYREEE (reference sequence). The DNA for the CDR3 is TGTGCCAGCAGCCCCGGGACAGGGACCAATCAGCCCCAGCATTTT. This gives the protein CASSPGTGTNQPQHF.

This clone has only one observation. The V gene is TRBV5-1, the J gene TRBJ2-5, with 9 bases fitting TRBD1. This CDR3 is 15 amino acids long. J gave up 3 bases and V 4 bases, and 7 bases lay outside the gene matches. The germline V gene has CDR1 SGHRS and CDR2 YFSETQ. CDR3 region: CASSRAGDREETQYF. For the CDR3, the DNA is TGCGCCAGCAGCCGCGCTGGGGACAGGGAAGAGACCCAGTACTTC.

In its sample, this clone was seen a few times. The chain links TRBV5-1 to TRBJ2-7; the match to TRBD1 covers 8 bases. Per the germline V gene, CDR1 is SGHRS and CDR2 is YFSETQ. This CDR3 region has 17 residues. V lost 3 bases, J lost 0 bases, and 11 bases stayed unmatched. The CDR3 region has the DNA TGCGCCAGCAGCTCGGGGCCGTGGCAGGGGGCCTCCTACGAGCAGTACTTC. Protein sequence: CASSSGPWQGASYEQYF.

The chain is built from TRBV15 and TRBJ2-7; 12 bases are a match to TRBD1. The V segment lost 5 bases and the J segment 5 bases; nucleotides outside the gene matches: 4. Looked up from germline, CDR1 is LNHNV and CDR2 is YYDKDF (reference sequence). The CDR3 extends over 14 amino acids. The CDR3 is CATSPGTGGHEQYF. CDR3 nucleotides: TGTGCCACCAGCCCCGGGACAGGGGGCCACGAGCAGTACTTC.

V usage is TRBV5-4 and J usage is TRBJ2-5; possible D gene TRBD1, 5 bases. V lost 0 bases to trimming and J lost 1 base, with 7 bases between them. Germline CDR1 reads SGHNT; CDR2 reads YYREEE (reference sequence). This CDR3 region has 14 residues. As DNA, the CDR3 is TGTGCCAGCAGCTTGGGGCAGGGCCAAGAGACCCAGTACTTC. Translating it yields CASSLGQGQETQYF.

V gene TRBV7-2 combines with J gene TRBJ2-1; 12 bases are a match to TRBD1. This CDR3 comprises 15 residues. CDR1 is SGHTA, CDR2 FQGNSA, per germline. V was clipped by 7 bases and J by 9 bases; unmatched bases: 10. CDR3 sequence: CASTHRDRGLFEQFF. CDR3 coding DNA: TGTGCCAGCACCCATCGGGACAGGGGGCTCTTTGAGCAGTTCTTC.

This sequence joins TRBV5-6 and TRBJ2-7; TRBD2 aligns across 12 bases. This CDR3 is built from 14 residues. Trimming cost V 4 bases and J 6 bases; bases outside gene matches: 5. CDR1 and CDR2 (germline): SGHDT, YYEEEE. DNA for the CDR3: TGTGCCAGCAGCGGCGGACTAGCGGGGAGCGAGCAGTACTTC. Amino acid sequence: CASSGGLAGSEQYF.

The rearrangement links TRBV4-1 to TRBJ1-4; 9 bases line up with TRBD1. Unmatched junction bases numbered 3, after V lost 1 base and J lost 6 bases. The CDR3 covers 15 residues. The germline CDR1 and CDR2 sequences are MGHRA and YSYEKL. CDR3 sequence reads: CASSQGGQGYEKLFF. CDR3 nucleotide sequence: TGCGCCAGCAGCCAAGGGGGACAGGGTTATGAAAAACTGTTTTTT.

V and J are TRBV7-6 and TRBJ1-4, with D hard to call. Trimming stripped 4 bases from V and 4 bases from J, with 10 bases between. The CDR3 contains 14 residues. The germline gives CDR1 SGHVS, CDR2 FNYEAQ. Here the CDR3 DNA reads TGTGCCAGCAGCTCTTCGTCGGTTAATGAAAAACTGTTTTTT. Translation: CASSSSSVNEKLFF.

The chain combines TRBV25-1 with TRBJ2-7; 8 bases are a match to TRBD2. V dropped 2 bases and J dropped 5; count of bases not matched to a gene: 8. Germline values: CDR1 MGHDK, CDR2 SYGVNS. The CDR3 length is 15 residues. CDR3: CASSEGASGSNEQYF. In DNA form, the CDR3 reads TGTGCCAGCAGTGAAGGGGCGAGCGGGAGTAACGAGCAGTACTTC.

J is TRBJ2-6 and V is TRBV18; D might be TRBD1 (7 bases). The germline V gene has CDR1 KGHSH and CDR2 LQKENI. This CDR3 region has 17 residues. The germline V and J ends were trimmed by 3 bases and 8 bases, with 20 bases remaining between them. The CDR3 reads CASSPFEGQGGTNVLTF. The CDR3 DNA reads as TGTGCCAGCTCACCGTTTGAAGGGCAGGGGGGAACCAACGTCCTGACTTTC.

CDR3 protein: CASSLYQLNTEAFF. CDR3 bases: TGTGCCAGCAGCTTGTATCAGTTGAACACTGAAGCTTTCTTT. The chain couples TRBV5-4 to TRBJ1-1; no definite D call. Per germline, CDR1 SGHNT and CDR2 YYREEE (reference sequence). This CDR3 contains 14 residues. Trimming removed 1 base from V and 0 bases from J, with 7 bases in between.

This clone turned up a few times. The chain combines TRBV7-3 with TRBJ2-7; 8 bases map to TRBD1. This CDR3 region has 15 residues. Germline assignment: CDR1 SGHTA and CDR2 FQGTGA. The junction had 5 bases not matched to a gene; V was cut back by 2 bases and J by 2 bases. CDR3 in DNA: TGTGCCAGCAGCTTAGGACAGGGCGAGGCCTACGAGCAGTACTTC. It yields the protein CASSLGQGEAYEQYF.